This T cell receptor beta chain was sequenced during a study of T cells in Graves' hyperthyroidism and ophthalmopathy. Study-wide results and caveats: Ophthalmopathy stood apart from stable hyperthyroidism in a 13 V-J model.

Trimming took 2 bases from V and 5 from J; bases not matched to a gene: 7. Germline CDR1 reads SGHDN; CDR2 reads FVKESK. This CDR3 region has 15 residues. A remark on this clonotype: What it binds is unknown.

The investigators amplified TCR beta CDR3 regions from RNA transcripts. The HTBI set primed first-round TCR CDR3 RT-PCR. TCRdb called the multiplex PCR reads again in MiXCR, with one record for every CDR3 protein. The data show under 350,000 distinct CDR3 sequences, about a sixth seen once. The specimen sequenced was blood. The receptor comes from a woman aged 55 to 70 with Graves' ophthalmopathy. The rearrangement joins TRBV14 to TRBJ2-7, with 9 bases fitting TRBD1. Written as DNA, the CDR3 is TGTGCCAGCAGCCAACCGGGACAGGGATTTGACGAGCAGTACTTC. Its translation: CASSQPGQGFDEQYF.